The 17 T cell receptor beta chains presented below share a single source sample, sequenced in a study of T cell repertoires in cytomegalovirus infection. These receptors have no identified antigens. A single record per CDR3 protein comes from TCRdb applying MiXCR to the reads. The table has approximately 76,000 distinct CDR3 sequences, about 24% seen once; the top ten hold approximately 49%. Specimen: CD8+ T cells from cultured PBMCs, collected from culture after CMV antigen stimulation. The receptors derive from a human donor in good health (CMV status not recorded). Some clones in this sample may be carry-over from other donors' samples.

This clonotype was counted ten times or more. The chain joins TRBV28 to TRBJ1-1; D gene uncertain. This CDR3 is built from 13 residues. In germline, CDR1 is MDHEN, CDR2 SYDVKM. Trimming stripped 1 base from V and 5 bases from J, with 8 bases between. This CDR3 is CASSLLLETEAFF. CDR3 nucleotide sequence: TGTGCCAGCAGTTTATTGTTAGAGACTGAAGCTTTCTTT.

The CDR3 protein is CASSSSWEVTEAFF. CDR3 DNA sequence: TGTGCCAGCAGTTCTTCCTGGGAGGTCACTGAAGCTTTCTTT. The rearrangement uses TRBV28 and TRBJ1-1; D is unresolved. This CDR3 is built from 14 residues. V was trimmed by 4 bases and J by 4 bases, leaving 13 bases between them. Germline V gene data show CDR1 as MDHEN and CDR2 as SYDVKM.

The chain links TRBV11-1 to TRBJ2-5, with a weak D call TRBD2 (6 bases). Deletions cut 1 base from V and 1 base from J, with 19 bases between. Germline V gene lookup returns CDR1 SGHAT and CDR2 FQDESV (reference sequence). CDR3 length equals 18 residues. In DNA, the CDR3 is TGTGCCAGCAGCTTAGGCCAATCCGCACTAGCTCTCCAAGAGACCCAGTACTTC. The encoded protein is CASSLGQSALALQETQYF.

This clonotype was detected only a few times. The chain joins TRBV6-5 to TRBJ2-6; perhaps TRBD1 as D (5 bases). V was cut by 4 bases and J by 3 bases, with 10 bases left in between. Germline V gives CDR1 MNHEY, CDR2 SVGAGI. The CDR3 contains 15 residues. Here the CDR3 reads CASSSVQGGANVLTF. The CDR3 DNA is TGTGCCAGCAGTTCCGTGCAGGGTGGGGCCAACGTCCTGACTTTC.

V gene TRBV19 combines with J gene TRBJ1-4; D may be TRBD1 (5 bases). The CDR3 loop spans 15 amino acids. The germline V and J ends were trimmed by 5 bases and 0 bases, with 10 bases remaining between them. Germline CDR1 and CDR2: LNHDA and SQIVND (reference sequence). This CDR3 reads CASSAGTATNEKLFF. The CDR3 DNA follows: TGTGCCAGTAGTGCCGGGACGGCAACTAATGAAAAACTGTTTTTT.

This clonotype was recorded a few times. The V gene is TRBV19, the J gene TRBJ1-5; maybe TRBD1 (6 bases). The germline V and J ends were trimmed by 8 bases and 3 bases, with 32 bases remaining between them. The CDR3 extends over 20 amino acids. Per germline, CDR1 LNHDA and CDR2 SQIVND (reference sequence). The CDR3 DNA is TGTGCCAGTCGATCCTCCTGGCCGGACAGCCTTCTTTTACTCAATCAGCCCCAGCATTTT. Protein product: CASRSSWPDSLLLLNQPQHF.

The rearrangement uses TRBV7-9 and TRBJ2-3, with 8 bases that match TRBD2. V was clipped by 5 bases and J by 6 bases; unmatched bases: 7. The CDR3 extends over 14 amino acids. CDR1 is SEHNR, CDR2 FQNEAQ, per germline (reference sequence). The CDR3 loop is CASSGDGRVDTQYF. CDR3 coding DNA: TGTGCCAGCAGCGGGGACGGGAGGGTGGATACGCAGTATTTT.

The genes are TRBV9 and TRBJ2-3; D is tentatively TRBD1 or TRBD2 (5 bases each). CDR1 and CDR2 from the germline V gene are SGDLS and YYNGEE. CDR3 length equals 15 residues. The ends were cut back, 3 bases at V and 0 bases at J, with 11 bases in the middle. The chain's CDR3 is CASSGGEQSTDTQYF. CDR3 DNA sequence: TGTGCCAGCAGCGGAGGGGAACAGAGCACAGATACGCAGTATTTT.

This clonotype was recorded a few times. V gene TRBV6-6 combines with J gene TRBJ2-3; D ambiguous. V gave up 10 bases and J gave up 0 bases, with 8 bases separating them. Germline V gene data show CDR1 as MNHNY and CDR2 as SVGAGI (reference sequence). The CDR3 is 12 amino acids. CDR3 bases: TGTGCCACCCGGCCAAGCACAGATACGCAGTATTTT. This sequence encodes CATRPSTDTQYF.

As to this clonotype: A junction end diverges from the germline sequence, so it may reflect a read error. The chain employs TRBV6-6 and TRBJ2-7; 11 positions agree with TRBD1. Germline CDR1 reads MNHNY; CDR2 reads SVGAGI (reference sequence). The CDR3 spans 15 residues. In nucleotides, the CDR3 is TGTGCCAGTAGTTACGCCCCCGGGACAGGGGGCGAGCAGTACTTC. Protein sequence: CASSYAPGTGGEQYF.

This chain joins TRBV27 and TRBJ2-7, with 7 bases that match TRBD1. Germline trimming cut 2 bases from V and 1 base from J; bases unmatched to any gene: 2. Germline V gives CDR1 MNHEY, CDR2 SMNVEV (reference sequence). There are 14 residues in the CDR3. DNA of the CDR3: TGTGCCAGCAGTTTAGACAGGGTGTCCTACGAGCAGTACTTC. Translation gives CASSLDRVSYEQYF.

The CDR3 coding sequence is TGTGCCAGCAGCTTAGCCCACAATGAGCAGTTCTTC. Its protein product is CASSLAHNEQFF. The rearrangement joins TRBV11-3 to TRBJ2-1; no definite D call. CDR3 length: 12 residues. The V end lost 1 base, the J end lost 5 bases, and 3 bases lay between the germline ends. Germline values: CDR1 SGHNT, CDR2 YENEEA. The whole variable domain, filled in from reference TRBV11-3 and TRBJ2-1, reads EAGVVQSPRYKIIEKKQPVAFWCNPISGHNTLYWYLQNLGQGPELLIRYENEEAVDDSQLPKDRFSAERLKGVDSTLKIQPAELGDSAVYLCASSLAHNEQFFGPGTRLTVL.

The CDR3 protein is CASSPRQKEPFTYPHEQYV. CDR3 bases: TGTGCCAGCAGTCCTCGACAGAAAGAACCTTTTACATATCCGCACGAGCAGTACGTC. V usage is TRBV6-2 or TRBV6-3 and J usage is TRBJ2-7, with D possibly TRBD1 on 5 matching bases. The CDR3 contains 19 residues. Trimming stripped 5 bases from V and 5 bases from J, with 31 bases between. CDR1 and CDR2 (germline): MNHEY, SVGEGT.

Here the CDR3 DNA reads TGCGCCAGCAGCCAAGACCCTTGGCTAGCGGGGGGGAACGAGCAGTACTTC. It codes for CASSQDPWLAGGNEQYF. The V call is TRBV4-3, the J call TRBJ2-7, with 12 bases identical to TRBD2. Trimming at V came to 0 bases and at J to 5 bases, leaving 8 bases not matched to a gene. The CDR3 has 17 residues. Germline values: CDR1 LGHNA, CDR2 YSLEER.

This chain connects TRBV11-2 to TRBJ1-2, with D possibly matching TRBD1 (5 bases). The CDR3 consists of 14 residues. Germline CDR1 and CDR2: SGHAT and FQNNGV. The germline V and J ends were trimmed by 0 bases and 8 bases, with 13 bases remaining between them. The CDR3 coding sequence is TGTGCCAGCAGCTTAGAAAAGGGGCCCAGCGGCTACACCTTC. Amino acids: CASSLEKGPSGYTF.

This chain links TRBV2 with TRBJ2-1; TRBD2 is a possible D gene (7 bases). V lost 9 bases to trimming and J lost 2 bases, with 14 bases between them. CDR1 and CDR2 from the germline V gene are SNHLY and FYNNEI. This CDR3 has 14 residues. The CDR3 DNA reads as TGTGCCAGTGGGGGGGACACCACCTACAATGAGCAGTTCTTC. Its protein is CASGGDTTYNEQFF.

This clonotype has more than one count but fewer than ten. CDR3 sequence: CASSPQGAETQYF. The CDR3 DNA sequence: TGTGCCAGCAGTCCACAGGGGGCGGAGACCCAGTACTTC. This sequence joins TRBV27 and TRBJ2-5; 9 bases fit TRBD1. The CDR3 is 13 amino acids. Germline V gene sequence: CDR1 MNHEY, CDR2 SMNVEV (reference sequence). J gave up 5 bases and V 5 bases, and 3 bases lay outside the gene matches.